One sample yielded the 18 T cell receptor beta chains listed below, sequenced in a study of cytomegalovirus exposure and HLA in healthy donors. In the PCR, 60 Vbeta and 13 Jbeta primers were used. Sequencing was performed with immunoSEQ multiplex PCR; in TCRdb, only in-frame clones are kept and a portion is missing. This table holds 150,000 to 200,000 clones, 70% to 80% found once. Material: PBMCs. The receptor source for this set is a man aged 55 to 70 in good health and CMV-seronegative.

The gene calls are TRBV20-1 and TRBJ2-1; no clear D gene. Trimming left V 4 bases short and J 5 bases short, with 6 bases between. From germline, CDR1 is DFQATT and CDR2 SNEGSKA (reference sequence). This CDR3 has 11 residues. CDR3 in DNA: TGCAGTGCTAAAGCGCACAATGAGCAGTTCTTC. Its protein product is CSAKAHNEQFF.

DNA of the CDR3: TGCGCCAGCAGCCAAGACCAGGGACTAGCGGGAGGTAATGAGCAGTTCTTC. Protein sequence: CASSQDQGLAGGNEQFF. This chain links TRBV4-3 with TRBJ2-1; 15 nucleotides agree with TRBD2. Germline V gene data show CDR1 as LGHNA and CDR2 as YSLEER. Trimming took 0 bases from V and 7 from J; bases not matched to a gene: 4. This CDR3 spans 17 amino acids.

J is TRBJ1-2 and V is TRBV9; 7 bases map to TRBD1. The germline CDR1 and CDR2 sequences are SGDLS and YYNGEE. CDR3 size: 15 residues. V dropped 0 bases and J dropped 6; count of bases not matched to a gene: 8. DNA of the CDR3: TGTGCCAGCAGCGTAGTTGGGACAGAAGTTAATGGCTACACCTTC. It codes for CASSVVGTEVNGYTF.

J is TRBJ2-3 and V is TRBV9; 9 bases match TRBD1. CDR1 and CDR2 from the germline V gene are SGDLS and YYNGEE. Germline trimming cut 3 bases from V and 0 bases from J; bases unmatched to any gene: 5. The CDR3 is made up of 16 amino acids. DNA for the CDR3: TGTGCCAGCAGCGGTGGGACAGGGATTAGCACAGATACGCAGTATTTT. Encoded protein: CASSGGTGISTDTQYF. Using reference TRBV9 and TRBJ2-3 for the parts outside the CDR3, the full variable domain is DSGVTQTPKHLITATGQRVTLRCSPRSGDLSVYWYQQSLDQGLQFLIQYYNGEERAKGNILERFSAQQFPDLHSELNLSSLELGDSALYFCASSGGTGISTDTQYFGPGTRLTVL.

In its sample, this clone was seen once. This chain links TRBV9 with TRBJ1-1, with D unclear. This CDR3 contains 14 residues. Germline CDR1 is SGDLS and CDR2 is YYNGEE. Between the trimmed V and J ends, which lost 0 bases and 0 bases, there was a span of 6 bases. The CDR3 is CASSVGVMNTEAFF. In DNA, the CDR3 is TGTGCCAGCAGCGTAGGCGTGATGAACACTGAAGCTTTCTTT.

In this sample, this clone turned up a few times. This chain joins TRBV7-6 and TRBJ1-2; 7 nucleotides align to TRBD1. The ends lost 4 bases at V and 3 bases at J; junction bases unmatched: 8. Germline assignment: CDR1 SGHVS and CDR2 FNYEAQ. The CDR3 runs to 15 residues. CDR3 residues: CASSSRQGRDYGYTF. CDR3 nucleotide sequence: TGTGCCAGCAGCTCGCGACAGGGTCGCGACTATGGCTACACCTTC. Filled out from reference TRBV7-6 and TRBJ1-2, the complete variable domain reads GAGVSQSPRYKVTKRGQDVALRCDPISGHVSLYWYRQALGQGPEFLTYFNYEAQQDKSGLPNDRFSAERPEGSISTLTIQRTEQRDSAMYRCASSSRQGRDYGYTFGSGTRLTVV.

V gene TRBV7-2 combines with J gene TRBJ2-2; TRBD2 matches 7 bases. CDR3 length: 17 amino acids. CDR1 and CDR2 from the germline V gene are SGHTA and FQGNSA. The junction had 8 bases not matched to a gene; V was cut back by 2 bases and J by 2 bases. The CDR3 loop reads CASSLRPRDYNTGELFF. CDR3 coding DNA: TGTGCCAGCAGCTTAAGGCCTCGGGACTATAACACCGGGGAGCTGTTTTTT.

The chain recombines TRBV5-6 with TRBJ2-5, with 10 bases lining up with TRBD2. V lost 6 bases to trimming and J lost 7 bases; unmatched junction nucleotides: 12. The CDR3 loop spans 15 amino acids. Germline CDR1 SGHDT, CDR2 YYEEEE. The CDR3 region is CASTRTPSGGLTQYF. The CDR3 nucleotides are TGTGCCAGCACCCGGACCCCTAGCGGGGGTTTGACCCAGTACTTC. Full variable domain (missing parts from reference TRBV5-6 and TRBJ2-5): DAGVTQSPTHLIKTRGQQVTLRCSPKSGHDTVSWYQQALGQGPQFIFQYYEEEERQRGNFPDRFSGHQFPNYSSELNVNALLLGDSALYLCASTRTPSGGLTQYFGPGTRLLVL.

This chain connects TRBV11-2 to TRBJ1-3, with TRBD1 identical over 7 bases. The CDR3 loop spans 19 amino acids. V lost 1 base, J lost 0 bases, and 12 bases stayed unmatched. Per the germline V gene, CDR1 is SGHAT and CDR2 is FQNNGV. CDR3 nucleotide sequence: TGTGCCAGCAGCTTAGGTGTGCAGGGGGTACCACCCTCTGGAAACACCATATATTTT. Translated: CASSLGVQGVPPSGNTIYF.

J is TRBJ1-5 and V is TRBV5-4; tentatively, D is TRBD1 (6 bases). In germline, CDR1 is SGHNT, CDR2 YYREEE (reference sequence). CDR3 length: 14 amino acids. V lost 2 bases and J 5 bases, leaving 11 bases between the germline ends. CDR3 in amino acids: CASSLQGSDQPQHF. CDR3 nucleotide sequence: TGTGCCAGCAGCTTACAGGGCTCGGATCAGCCCCAGCATTTT.

The J gene is TRBJ2-5, the V gene TRBV29-1, with 7 bases lining up with TRBD2. Germline V gives CDR1 SQVTM, CDR2 ANQGSEA. The CDR3 is 12 amino acids. V lost 8 bases and J lost 5; bases outside the gene matches: 8. The CDR3 spells CSIRTSFETQYF. The CDR3 region has the DNA TGCAGCATACGGACTAGTTTTGAGACCCAGTACTTC.

This rearrangement joins TRBV9 to TRBJ2-1, with 8 bases matching TRBD2. The V and J ends lost 0 bases and 4 bases, in that order; junction bases with no gene match: 3. The CDR3 covers 15 residues. From germline, CDR1 is SGDLS and CDR2 YYNGEE. As DNA, the CDR3 is TGTGCCAGCAGCGTAGCTAGCGGGCCTTACAATGAGCAGTTCTTC. Translated: CASSVASGPYNEQFF. Filled out from reference TRBV9 and TRBJ2-1, the complete variable domain reads DSGVTQTPKHLITATGQRVTLRCSPRSGDLSVYWYQQSLDQGLQFLIQYYNGEERAKGNILERFSAQQFPDLHSELNLSSLELGDSALYFCASSVASGPYNEQFFGPGTRLTVL.

This clone was recorded once. The V call is TRBV7-2, the J call TRBJ1-1, with D possibly matching TRBD1 (6 bases). The CDR3 extends over 15 amino acids. V lost 3 bases to trimming and J lost 4 bases, with 15 bases between them. From germline, CDR1 is SGHTA and CDR2 FQGNSA. CDR3 residues: CASSLTPGQFTEAFF. The CDR3 DNA reads as TGTGCCAGCAGCTTGACCCCGGGACAATTCACTGAAGCTTTCTTT.

This sequence joins TRBV5-8 and TRBJ2-7, with 12 bases that match TRBD1. Trimming took 4 bases from V and 0 from J; bases not matched to a gene: 11. CDR1 and CDR2 from the germline V gene are SGHTS and YDEGEE. The CDR3 extends over 18 amino acids. DNA for the CDR3: TGTGCCAGCAGCGGGGGACAGGGGGCCACTAGCGACTCCTACGAGCAGTACTTC. Protein product: CASSGGQGATSDSYEQYF.

The chain employs TRBV2 and TRBJ2-5; D is unclear. V was cut by 0 bases and J by 5 bases, with 13 bases left in between. In germline, CDR1 is SNHLY, CDR2 FYNNEI. The CDR3 covers 15 residues. CDR3 sequence (DNA): TGTGCCAGCAGTGAAGCTGGCCCTCTCGGGGAGACCCAGTACTTC. Its translation: CASSEAGPLGETQYF.

This clone was found a few times. The chain carries TRBV7-9 and TRBJ2-1; 9 bases map to TRBD1. Germline CDR1 and CDR2: SEHNR and FQNEAQ (reference sequence). This CDR3 contains 14 residues. J gave up 7 bases and V 2 bases, and 3 bases lay outside the gene matches. In DNA, the CDR3 is TGTGCCAGCAGCTTAACAGGGGGCTCGAATGAGCAGTTCTTC. It translates to CASSLTGGSNEQFF.

This CDR3 reads CASSLFTGEKLFF. The DNA of the CDR3 is TGTGCCAGCAGCCTTTTCACCGGTGAAAAACTGTTTTTT. This rearrangement joins TRBV7-8 to TRBJ1-4, with D unclear. V shed 5 bases and J shed 7 bases, with 11 bases lying between them. Germline V lookup: CDR1 SGHVS, CDR2 FQNEAQ. The CDR3 has 13 residues.

The chain joins TRBV2 to TRBJ2-7, with TRBD2 as a possible D gene (5 bases). CDR3 length: 14 amino acids. Germline-derived CDR1 and CDR2 are SNHLY and FYNNEI. Trimming removed 1 base from V and 1 base from J, with 8 bases in between. This CDR3 reads CASSEGRRSYEQYF. The CDR3 nucleotides are TGTGCCAGCAGTGAAGGGAGGAGGTCCTACGAGCAGTACTTC.